Listed here are 8 T cell receptor beta chains from one sample, sequenced in a study of blood T cell repertoires in COVID-19 (dated by TCRdb to about 2020). Library generation was performed with the immunoSEQ multiplex PCR assay. In its TCRdb copy, this immuneACCESS table keeps in-frame sequences only and misses some clones. Where compared with another copy, unresolved V genes explain less than half of these, and the others have no known cause. A total of about 250,000 clones appear in this sample, 70% to 90% of them only once. Around 6.6% of the sample lies in the top ten. The sequencing sample was made of peripheral blood. All receptors come from a woman in her 30s with COVID-19, enrolled during active disease.

This chain joins TRBV11-2 and TRBJ2-1, with D perhaps TRBD2 (5 bases). V lost 1 base and J 9 bases, leaving 16 bases between the germline ends. The CDR3 spans 15 residues. CDR1 is SGHAT and CDR2 is FQNNGV in the germline V gene. CDR3: CASSLAGGEGIEQFF. Written as DNA, the CDR3 is TGTGCCAGCAGCTTAGCCGGAGGAGAAGGAATTGAGCAGTTCTTC.

The chain joins TRBV6-5 to TRBJ1-2; D perhaps matches TRBD1 (5 bases). In germline, CDR1 is MNHEY, CDR2 SVGAGI. CDR3 length: 14 residues. Trimming took 8 bases from V and 4 from J, leaving 17 bases between them. CDR3 in amino acids: CASGRDSSLYGYTF. The CDR3, as DNA: TGTGCCAGCGGACGAGACAGCAGTCTCTATGGCTACACCTTC.

V usage is TRBV27 and J usage is TRBJ2-3; D call uncertain. Germline loops: CDR1 MNHEY, CDR2 SMNVEV (reference sequence). V was clipped by 10 bases and J by 4 bases, with 9 bases between them. This CDR3 comprises 11 residues. The CDR3 DNA is TGTGCCACTACGTACGCAGATACGCAGTATTTT. Translated: CATTYADTQYF.

The chain links TRBV6-1 to TRBJ2-3; 8 bases match TRBD1. J was trimmed by 6 bases and V by 4 bases; bases with no gene match: 12. Germline V lookup: CDR1 MNHNS, CDR2 SASEGT. This CDR3 contains 16 residues. The CDR3 here is CASSVQTGVGSDTQYF. Written as DNA, the CDR3 is TGTGCCAGCAGTGTACAGACAGGGGTGGGGAGCGATACGCAGTATTTT.

The chain combines TRBV27 with TRBJ1-2; 11 positions match TRBD1. After removal of 5 bases from V and 4 bases from J, the junction contained 3 bases not matched to a gene. The CDR3 contains 14 residues. Germline loops: CDR1 MNHEY, CDR2 SMNVEV (reference sequence). CDR3 residues: CASSGQGAGYGYTF. Written as DNA, the CDR3 is TGTGCCAGCAGTGGACAGGGGGCGGGCTATGGCTACACCTTC.

The gene calls are TRBV19 and TRBJ1-5, with TRBD1 identical over 7 bases. J was trimmed by 3 bases and V by 7 bases; bases with no gene match: 6. Germline lookup yields CDR1 LNHDA and CDR2 SQIVND (reference sequence). The CDR3 length is 14 residues. CDR3 region: CASIEQGTNQPQHF. In DNA form, the CDR3 reads TGTGCCAGTATTGAACAGGGGACCAATCAGCCCCAGCATTTT.

This rearrangement joins TRBV6-5 to TRBJ1-2; the match to TRBD1 covers 7 bases. The CDR3 totals 14 residues. The J segment lost 4 bases and the V segment lost 6 bases, leaving 8 bases of the junction unmatched. From germline, CDR1 is MNHEY and CDR2 SVGAGI. CDR3 DNA sequence: TGTGCCAGCAGGGCCGGGACAGTAGCCTATGGCTACACCTTC. Translating gives CASRAGTVAYGYTF.

The chain recombines TRBV11-1 with TRBJ1-2; a possible D gene is TRBD1 (5 bases). V was shortened by 1 base and J by 7 bases, with 16 bases between the two germline ends. Germline CDR1 is SGHAT and CDR2 is FQDESV (reference sequence). The length of the CDR3 is 15 residues. This CDR3 is CASSLEAGYPPGYTF. CDR3 bases: TGTGCCAGCAGCTTAGAGGCAGGGTATCCTCCTGGCTACACCTTC.